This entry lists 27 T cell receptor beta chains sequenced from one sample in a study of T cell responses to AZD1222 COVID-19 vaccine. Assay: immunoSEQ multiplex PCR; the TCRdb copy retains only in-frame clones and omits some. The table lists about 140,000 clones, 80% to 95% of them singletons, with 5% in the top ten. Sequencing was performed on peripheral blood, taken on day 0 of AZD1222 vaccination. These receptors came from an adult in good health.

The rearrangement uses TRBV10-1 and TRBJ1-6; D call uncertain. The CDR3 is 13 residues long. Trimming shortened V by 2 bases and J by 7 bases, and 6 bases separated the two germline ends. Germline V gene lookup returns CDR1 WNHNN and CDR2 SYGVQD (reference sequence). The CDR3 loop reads CASSEAVNSPLHF. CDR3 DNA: TGCGCCAGCAGTGAGGCAGTCAATTCACCCCTCCACTTT.

CDR3 residues: CASSQRSGTEAFF. CDR3 DNA: TGTGCCAGCAGTCAACGGAGCGGAACTGAAGCTTTCTTT. This rearrangement joins TRBV6-5 to TRBJ1-1; the D is unclear. Germline loops: CDR1 MNHEY, CDR2 SVGAGI. The V gene lost 5 bases and the J gene lost 5 bases, with 12 bases spanning the gap. The CDR3 is 13 residues long.

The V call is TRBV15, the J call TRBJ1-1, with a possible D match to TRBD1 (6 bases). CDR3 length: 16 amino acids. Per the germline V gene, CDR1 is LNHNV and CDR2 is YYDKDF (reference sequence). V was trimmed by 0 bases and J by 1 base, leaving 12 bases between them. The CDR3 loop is CATSRDAGTRNTEAFF. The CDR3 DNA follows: TGTGCCACCAGCAGAGATGCCGGGACAAGGAACACTGAAGCTTTCTTT.

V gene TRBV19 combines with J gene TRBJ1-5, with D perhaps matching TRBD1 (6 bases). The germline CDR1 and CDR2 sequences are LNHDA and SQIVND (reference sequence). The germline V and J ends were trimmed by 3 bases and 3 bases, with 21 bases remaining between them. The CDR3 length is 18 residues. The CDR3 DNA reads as TGTGCCAGTAGTATTTTCGGCACCTCCCCGGGGGCCAATCAGCCCCAGCATTTT. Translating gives CASSIFGTSPGANQPQHF.

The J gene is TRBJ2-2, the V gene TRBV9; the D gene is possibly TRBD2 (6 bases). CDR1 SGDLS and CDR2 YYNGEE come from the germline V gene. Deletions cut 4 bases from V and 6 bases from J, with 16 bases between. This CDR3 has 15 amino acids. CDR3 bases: TGTGCCAGCAGCCCCGGGAGCTGGAGGGCCGGGGAGCTGTTTTTT. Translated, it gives CASSPGSWRAGELFF.

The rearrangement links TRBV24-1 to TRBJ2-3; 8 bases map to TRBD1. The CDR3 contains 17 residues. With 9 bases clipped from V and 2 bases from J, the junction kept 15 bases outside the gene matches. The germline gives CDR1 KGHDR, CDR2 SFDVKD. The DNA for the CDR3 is TGTGCCACCGCCGATCCGCACAGGGGGGCTTACACAGATACGCAGTATTTT. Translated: CATADPHRGAYTDTQYF.

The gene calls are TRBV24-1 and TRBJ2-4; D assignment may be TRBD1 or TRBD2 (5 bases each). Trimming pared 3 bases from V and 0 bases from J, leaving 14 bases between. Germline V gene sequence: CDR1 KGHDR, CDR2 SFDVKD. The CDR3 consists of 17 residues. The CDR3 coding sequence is TGTGCCACCAGTGATGCTCACCCAGGGACAGCCAAAAACATTCAGTACTTC. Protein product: CATSDAHPGTAKNIQYF.

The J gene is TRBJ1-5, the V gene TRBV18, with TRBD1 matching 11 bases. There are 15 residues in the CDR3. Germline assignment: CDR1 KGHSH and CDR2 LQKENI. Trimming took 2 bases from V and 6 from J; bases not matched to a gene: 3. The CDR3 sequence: CASSPGTGGLQPQHF. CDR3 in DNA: TGTGCCAGCTCACCAGGGACAGGGGGGCTTCAGCCCCAGCATTTT.

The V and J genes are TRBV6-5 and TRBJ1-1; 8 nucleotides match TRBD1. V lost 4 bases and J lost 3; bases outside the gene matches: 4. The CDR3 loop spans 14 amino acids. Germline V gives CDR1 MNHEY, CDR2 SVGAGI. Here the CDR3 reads CASSSDRGDTEAFF. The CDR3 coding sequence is TGTGCCAGCAGTTCCGACAGGGGTGACACTGAAGCTTTCTTT.

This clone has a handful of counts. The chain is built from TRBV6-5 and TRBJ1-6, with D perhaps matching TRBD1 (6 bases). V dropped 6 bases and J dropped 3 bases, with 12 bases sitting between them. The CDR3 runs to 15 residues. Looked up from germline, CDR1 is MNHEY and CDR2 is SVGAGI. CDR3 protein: CASRSRDNYNSPLHF. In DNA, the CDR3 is TGTGCCAGCAGAAGCCGGGACAACTATAATTCACCCCTCCACTTT.

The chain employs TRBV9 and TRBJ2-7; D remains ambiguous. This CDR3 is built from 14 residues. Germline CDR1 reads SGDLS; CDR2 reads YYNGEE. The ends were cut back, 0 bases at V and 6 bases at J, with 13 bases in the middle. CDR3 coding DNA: TGTGCCAGCAGCGTAGGGTCAGGTAGAAGCGAGCAGTACTTC. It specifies CASSVGSGRSEQYF.

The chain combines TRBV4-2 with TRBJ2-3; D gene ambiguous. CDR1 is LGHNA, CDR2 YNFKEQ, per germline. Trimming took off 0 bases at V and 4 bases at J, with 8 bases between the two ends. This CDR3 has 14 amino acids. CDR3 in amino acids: CASSQEGFADTQYF. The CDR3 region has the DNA TGTGCCAGCAGCCAAGAGGGCTTCGCAGATACGCAGTATTTT.

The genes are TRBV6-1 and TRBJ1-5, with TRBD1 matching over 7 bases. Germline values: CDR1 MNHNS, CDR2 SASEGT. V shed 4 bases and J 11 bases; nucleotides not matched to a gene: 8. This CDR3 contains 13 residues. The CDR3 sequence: CASSANDRVAQHF. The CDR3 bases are TGTGCCAGCAGTGCCAATGACAGGGTAGCCCAGCATTTT.

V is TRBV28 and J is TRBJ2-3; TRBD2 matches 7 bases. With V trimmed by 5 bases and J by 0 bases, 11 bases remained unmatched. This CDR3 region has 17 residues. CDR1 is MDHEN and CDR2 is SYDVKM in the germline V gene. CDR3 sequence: CASSPSSLAASTDTQYF. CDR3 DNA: TGTGCCAGCAGTCCATCGTCGCTAGCGGCTAGCACAGATACGCAGTATTTT.

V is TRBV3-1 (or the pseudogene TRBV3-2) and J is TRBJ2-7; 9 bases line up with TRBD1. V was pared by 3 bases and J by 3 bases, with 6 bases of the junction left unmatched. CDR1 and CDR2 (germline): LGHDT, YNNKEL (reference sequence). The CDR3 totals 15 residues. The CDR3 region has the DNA TGTGCCAGCAGCCAGGATCCGGGACAGGGCTACGAGCAGTACTTC. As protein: CASSQDPGQGYEQYF.

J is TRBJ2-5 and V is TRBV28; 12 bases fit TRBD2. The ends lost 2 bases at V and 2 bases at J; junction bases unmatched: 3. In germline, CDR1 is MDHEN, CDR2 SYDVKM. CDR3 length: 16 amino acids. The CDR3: CASSLTSGGPQETQYF. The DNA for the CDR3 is TGTGCCAGCAGTTTAACTAGCGGGGGGCCACAAGAGACCCAGTACTTC.

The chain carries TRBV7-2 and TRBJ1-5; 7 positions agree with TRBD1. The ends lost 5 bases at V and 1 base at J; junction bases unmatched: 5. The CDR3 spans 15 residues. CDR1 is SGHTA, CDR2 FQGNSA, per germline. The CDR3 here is CASSPQGGSNQPQHF. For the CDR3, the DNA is TGTGCCAGCAGCCCTCAGGGGGGCAGCAATCAGCCCCAGCATTTT. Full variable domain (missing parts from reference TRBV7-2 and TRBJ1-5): GAGVSQSPSNKVTEKGKDVELRCDPISGHTALYWYRQSLGQGLEFLIYFQGNSAPDKSGLPSDRFSAERTGGSVSTLTIQRTQQEDSAVYLCASSPQGGSNQPQHFGDGTRLSIL.

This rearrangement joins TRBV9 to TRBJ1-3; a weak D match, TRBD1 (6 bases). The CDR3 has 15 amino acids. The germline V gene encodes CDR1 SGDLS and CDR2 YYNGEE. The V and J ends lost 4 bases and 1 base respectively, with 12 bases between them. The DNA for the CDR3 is TGTGCCAGCAGCCCGACAGGCGGTTCTGGAAACACCATATATTTT. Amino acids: CASSPTGGSGNTIYF.

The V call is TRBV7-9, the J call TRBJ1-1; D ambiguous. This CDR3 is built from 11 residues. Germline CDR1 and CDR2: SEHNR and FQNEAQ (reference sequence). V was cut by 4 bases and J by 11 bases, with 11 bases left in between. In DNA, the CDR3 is TGTGCCAGCAGCTCATCGACCCTGGCTTTCTTT. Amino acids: CASSSSTLAFF.

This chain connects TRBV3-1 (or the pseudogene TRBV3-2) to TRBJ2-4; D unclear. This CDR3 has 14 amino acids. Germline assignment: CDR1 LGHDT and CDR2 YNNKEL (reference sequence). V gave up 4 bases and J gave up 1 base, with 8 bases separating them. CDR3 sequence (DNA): TGTGCCAGCAGCCTACATGCGGCCAAAAACATTCAGTACTTC. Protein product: CASSLHAAKNIQYF.

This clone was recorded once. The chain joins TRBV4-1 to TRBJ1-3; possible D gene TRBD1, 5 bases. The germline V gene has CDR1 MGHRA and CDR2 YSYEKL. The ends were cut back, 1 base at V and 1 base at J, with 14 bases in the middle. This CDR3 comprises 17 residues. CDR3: CASSQAGREGSGNTIYF. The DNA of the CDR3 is TGCGCCAGCAGCCAAGCGGGCAGGGAGGGGTCTGGAAACACCATATATTTT.

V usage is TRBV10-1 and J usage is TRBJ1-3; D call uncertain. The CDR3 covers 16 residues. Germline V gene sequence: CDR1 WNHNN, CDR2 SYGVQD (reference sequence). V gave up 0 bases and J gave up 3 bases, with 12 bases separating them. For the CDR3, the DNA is TGCGCCAGCAGTGAGTCGATATCGGGGAATGGAAACACCATATATTTT. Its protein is CASSESISGNGNTIYF.

The CDR3 DNA reads as TGTGCCAGCAGTATAATGCGGGGGGGCTACGAGCAGTACTTC. Its protein product is CASSIMRGGYEQYF. This chain joins TRBV28 and TRBJ2-7; 9 nucleotides align to TRBD2. Germline trimming cut 5 bases from V and 3 bases from J; bases unmatched to any gene: 5. CDR1 MDHEN and CDR2 SYDVKM come from the germline V gene. The CDR3 has 14 amino acids.

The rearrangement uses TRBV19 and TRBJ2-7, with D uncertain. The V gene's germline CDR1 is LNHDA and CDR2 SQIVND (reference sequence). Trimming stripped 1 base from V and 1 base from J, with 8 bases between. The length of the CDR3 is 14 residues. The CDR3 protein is CASSIVSGSYEQYF. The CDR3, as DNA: TGTGCCAGTAGTATAGTCTCAGGATCCTACGAGCAGTACTTC.

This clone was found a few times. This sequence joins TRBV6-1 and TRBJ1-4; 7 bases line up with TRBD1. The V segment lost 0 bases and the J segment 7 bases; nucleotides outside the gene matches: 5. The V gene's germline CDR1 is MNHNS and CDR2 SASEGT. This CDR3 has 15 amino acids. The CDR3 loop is CASSEAAGGSEKLFF. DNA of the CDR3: TGTGCCAGCAGTGAAGCGGCAGGGGGTAGTGAAAAACTGTTTTTT.

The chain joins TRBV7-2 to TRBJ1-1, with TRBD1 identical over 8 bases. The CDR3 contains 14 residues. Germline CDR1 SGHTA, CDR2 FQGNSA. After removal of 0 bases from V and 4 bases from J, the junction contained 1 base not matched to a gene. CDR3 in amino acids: CASSLATGGTEAFF. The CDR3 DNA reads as TGTGCCAGCAGCTTAGCTACAGGGGGCACTGAAGCTTTCTTT.

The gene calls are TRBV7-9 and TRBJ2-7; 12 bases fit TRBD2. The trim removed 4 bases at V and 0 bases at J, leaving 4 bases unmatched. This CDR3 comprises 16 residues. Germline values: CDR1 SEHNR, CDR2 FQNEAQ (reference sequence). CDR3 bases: TGTGCCAGCAGCTCGACTAGCGGGGGCCTCTCCTACGAGCAGTACTTC. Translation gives CASSSTSGGLSYEQYF.